There are a few counts of the clone carrying this T cell receptor beta chain. Its specificity is unknown. The CDR3 sequence is 12 residues long. Germline CDR1 is SQVTM and CDR2 is ANQGSEA. The ends lost 7 bases at V and 6 bases at J; junction bases unmatched: 3. The source of the sample is a study of tumor-infiltrating lymphocytes in primary liver carcinoma. Study context: Primary liver carcinoma, confirmed by histopathology, was surgically resected. Whole-study findings and limits: Tumor-adjacent and tumor-blood pairs displayed less overlap than did pairs of tumor regions. Top-250-clone fractions were significantly higher in tumors than in blood (p = 0.039).

Unsorted whole blood served as the source of blood RNA, and germline DNA was extracted as well. Making TCR beta cDNA involved 400 to 600 ng total RNA and a constant-region primer. Amplification in three nested multiplex PCR rounds with slightly modified ARM-PCR gave rise to TCR beta libraries. The first two PCR rounds, nine to ten cycles each, used TRBV1-TRBV30 forward primers and a C-beta reverse primer. Using its own MiXCR run on the multiplex PCR reads, TCRdb lists one record per CDR3 protein. This table has 310,000 or so distinct CDR3 sequences, around 60% appearing once. The receptor was isolated from a man aged 35-49 years with primary liver carcinoma and hepatitis B virus infection. This rearrangement joins TRBV29-1 to TRBJ2-2; TRBD1 matches at 9 bases. The sequenced sample consisted of peripheral blood. The CDR3 loop reads CSGGQGSGELFF. CDR3 sequence (DNA): TGCAGCGGTGGACAGGGGTCCGGGGAGCTGTTTTTT.